This TCR beta chain was sequenced for a study of T cell changes during pregnancy in multiple sclerosis. TCRdb's copy holds only in-frame clones and misses some; the assay was immunoSEQ multiplex PCR. Here the sample spans roughly 57,000 clones, roughly 94% being singletons. V shed 5 bases and J shed 8 bases, with 10 bases lying between them. This CDR3 comprises 12 residues. CDR1 is MNHEY, CDR2 SMNVEV, per germline (reference sequence). The rearrangement uses TRBV27 and TRBJ2-1; perhaps TRBD2 as D (5 bases). The sequence was obtained from a female donor with multiple sclerosis, enrolled in a pregnancy study. Here the sequenced sample was CD8+ T cells from peripheral blood mononuclear cells, taken after pregnancy. CDR3 nucleotides: TGTGCCAGCAGTACTAGAGCCGATGAGCAGTTCTTC. Translated: CASSTRADEQFF.